Each of the 13 T cell receptor beta chains below was sequenced from the same sample in a study of OX40 agonist ivuxolimab in advanced cancers. The method behind the library was the immunoSEQ multiplex PCR assay. Drawn from immuneACCESS, this table holds only the in-frame rearrangements with V and J called that TCRdb kept. Clones are partly lost; checked studies trace under half to an unresolved V gene and leave the rest unexplained. In all, the sample holds about 33,000 clones, and approximately 84% of those were seen once. Roughly 21% of the sample is in the top ten clones. The sequences come from CD4+ or CD8+ T cells sorted from blood, collected in a trial of the OX40 agonist ivuxolimab. The receptors derive from an adult with an advanced solid tumor such as melanoma, head and neck, liver or kidney cancer.

This clone was seen more than once but under ten times. The chain is built from TRBV9 and TRBJ1-3, with no clear D. The length of the CDR3 is 15 residues. Trimming took off 4 bases at V and 1 base at J, with 12 bases between the two ends. Germline CDR1 is SGDLS and CDR2 is YYNGEE. The CDR3 DNA sequence: TGTGCCAGCAGCCCCCTCTGGTGTTCTGGAAACACCATATATTTT. Residues: CASSPLWCSGNTIYF.

The CDR3 region has the DNA TGCGCCAGCAGCCCGGGGACAGCAAGCTACGAGCAGTACTTC. Its translation is CASSPGTASYEQYF. J is TRBJ2-7 and V is TRBV5-1, with TRBD1 matching 7 bases. Germline V gives CDR1 SGHRS, CDR2 YFSETQ. The CDR3 sequence is 14 residues long. V trimming: 4 bases; J trimming: 3 bases; junction bases outside the gene matches: 7.

Ten or more counts support this clone. V and J are TRBV9 and TRBJ2-1, with D unclear. The CDR3 has 15 residues. The germline CDR1 and CDR2 sequences are SGDLS and YYNGEE. With 0 bases removed from V and 1 base from J, the gap between germline ends came to 8 bases. The CDR3 protein is CASSVVVGSYNEQFF. For the CDR3, the DNA is TGTGCCAGCAGCGTAGTTGTGGGATCCTACAATGAGCAGTTCTTC.

The rearrangement uses TRBV9 and TRBJ1-5; tentatively, D is TRBD1 (6 bases). Trimming removed 4 bases at V and 2 bases at J, with 13 bases between. The CDR3 is 15 residues long. Per germline, CDR1 SGDLS and CDR2 YYNGEE. CDR3 DNA sequence: TGTGCCAGCAGCCCAGGAGGGGGAGGCAATCAGCCCCAGCATTTT. This encodes CASSPGGGGNQPQHF.

CDR3 residues: CASSSRDGQPQHF. In DNA form, the CDR3 reads TGTGCCAGCAGCTCGAGAGACGGTCAGCCCCAGCATTTT. This chain connects TRBV9 to TRBJ1-5; D is ambiguous. The V end lost 4 bases, the J end lost 6 bases, and 11 bases lay between the germline ends. CDR3 length equals 13 residues. Germline V gene data show CDR1 as SGDLS and CDR2 as YYNGEE.

The J gene is TRBJ2-5, the V gene TRBV2, with no clear D. V was cut by 3 bases and J by 1 base, with 12 bases left in between. Germline CDR1 reads SNHLY; CDR2 reads FYNNEI. The CDR3 is 15 amino acids. CDR3 loop: CASSEVPRGQETQYF. The CDR3 DNA follows: TGTGCCAGCAGTGAGGTCCCCCGAGGCCAAGAGACCCAGTACTTC.

The chain is built from TRBV6-1 and TRBJ2-7; D remains ambiguous. CDR1 and CDR2 from the germline V gene are MNHNS and SASEGT. The ends were cut back, 3 bases at V and 0 bases at J, with 0 bases in the middle. This CDR3 region has 11 residues. The CDR3 reads CASSDSYEQYF. CDR3 coding DNA: TGTGCCAGCAGTGACTCCTACGAGCAGTACTTC.

The rearrangement uses TRBV4-3 and TRBJ1-1; D perhaps matches TRBD1 (6 bases). The CDR3 extends over 17 amino acids. The germline CDR1 and CDR2 sequences are LGHNA and YSLEER. V was trimmed by 0 bases and J by 0 bases, leaving 14 bases between them. The CDR3 reads CASSQDVTGGMNTEAFF. CDR3 in DNA: TGCGCCAGCAGCCAAGATGTGACAGGAGGGATGAACACTGAAGCTTTCTTT.

The chain has TRBV9 and TRBJ1-5; D is uncertain. Trimming shortened V by 0 bases and J by 0 bases, and 7 bases separated the two germline ends. This CDR3 region has 15 residues. Germline CDR1 reads SGDLS; CDR2 reads YYNGEE. CDR3 region: CASSVEGNSNQPQHF. The DNA of the CDR3 is TGTGCCAGCAGCGTAGAAGGGAATAGCAATCAGCCCCAGCATTTT.

The rearrangement links TRBV13 to TRBJ2-7, with a tentative D call TRBD1 (6 bases). V was trimmed by 1 base and J by 3 bases, leaving 10 bases between them. The CDR3 runs 14 residues. Germline CDR1 reads PRHDT; CDR2 reads FYEKMQ (reference sequence). The CDR3 region is CASSLAQGLYEQYF. CDR3 coding DNA: TGTGCCAGCAGCTTAGCACAGGGCCTCTACGAGCAGTACTTC.

The chain couples TRBV4-1 to TRBJ2-7; no clear D gene. This CDR3 spans 14 amino acids. CDR1 and CDR2 (germline): MGHRA, YSYEKL. The V gene lost 4 bases and the J gene lost 1 base, with 11 bases spanning the gap. The CDR3 DNA reads as TGCGCCAGCAGCCCCCGGGCTGGGTCCTACGAGCAGTACTTC. This gives the protein CASSPRAGSYEQYF.

This clone was observed a few times. The chain combines TRBV4-1 with TRBJ1-5, with D perhaps TRBD1 (5 bases). The CDR3 spans 18 residues. V gave up 1 base and J gave up 2 bases, with 18 bases separating them. The V gene's germline CDR1 is MGHRA and CDR2 YSYEKL. The CDR3, as DNA: TGCGCCAGCAGCCAAGTTCCCCTGGGGGAGAGTGGCAATCAGCCCCAGCATTTT. Its protein is CASSQVPLGESGNQPQHF.

The V call is TRBV5-6, the J call TRBJ1-1; 7 nucleotides line up with TRBD1. The CDR3 has 13 amino acids. The V gene end was trimmed by 4 bases and the J gene end by 8 bases; junction bases not matched to a gene: 8. The germline V gene encodes CDR1 SGHDT and CDR2 YYEEEE. CDR3 in amino acids: CASSPTGQDEAFF. CDR3 nucleotide sequence: TGTGCCAGCAGCCCAACAGGACAGGACGAAGCTTTCTTT.